This is a list of T cell receptor beta chains from one sample in a study of CD8 T cells in ankylosing spondylitis. TCRdb re-analysed the 5' RACE reads in MiXCR, keeping a single row per CDR3 protein. The table records about 540,000 distinct CDR3 sequences, roughly 13% of them present only once. The sequenced sample was blood, either unsorted or a sorted T cell fraction (not recorded which). The receptors here all came from a male donor with ankylosing spondylitis. Each CDR3 is given with its conserved first and last residue. The order of the fields is V gene, clone size, D gene, J gene, CDR3 protein, CDR3 DNA. The D gene is left open where the match is weak. Clone sizes are given selectively: once, few, many, or a class where the clone is expanded.

v_gene: TRBV7-9
abundance: few
d_gene: -
j_gene: TRBJ1-6
CDR3aa: CASSSGLSANSPLHF
CDR3nt: TGTGCCAGCAGCTCGGGTCTATCTGCAAATTCACCCCTCCACTTT

v_gene: TRBV5-1
abundance: many
d_gene: TRBD1
j_gene: TRBJ1-1
CDR3aa: CASSRWDSQNTEAFF
CDR3nt: TGCGCCAGCAGCCGATGGGACAGCCAGAACACTGAAGCTTTCTTT

v_gene: TRBV21-1
abundance: -
d_gene: -
j_gene: TRBJ2-5
CDR3aa: CASPWDSQGETQYF
CDR3nt: TGTGCCAGCCCCTGGGACTCTCAAGGCGAGACCCAGTACTTC

v_gene: TRBV7-2
abundance: -
d_gene: -
j_gene: TRBJ2-6
CDR3aa: CASSLDFTGANVLTF
CDR3nt: TGTGCCAGCAGCCTGGACTTCACTGGGGCCAACGTCCTGACTTTC

v_gene: TRBV29-1
abundance: many
d_gene: -
j_gene: TRBJ1-1
CDR3aa: CSVGRIMNTEAFF
CDR3nt: TGCAGCGTAGGACGGATAATGAACACTGAAGCTTTCTTT

v_gene: TRBV20-1
abundance: -
d_gene: TRBD1
j_gene: TRBJ2-5
CDR3aa: CSARDFGTANQETQYF
CDR3nt: TGCAGTGCTAGAGATTTTGGGACAGCGAACCAAGAGACCCAGTACTTC

v_gene: TRBV12-3/TRBV12-4
abundance: -
d_gene: TRBD2
j_gene: TRBJ2-1
CDR3aa: CASSPRLAGVEQFF
CDR3nt: TGTGCCAGCAGTCCTAGACTAGCGGGAGTTGAGCAGTTCTTC

v_gene: TRBV20-1
abundance: many
d_gene: TRBD2
j_gene: TRBJ2-3
CDR3aa: CSARREGTDTQYF
CDR3nt: TGCAGTGCTAGGCGGGAGGGCACAGATACGCAGTATTTT

v_gene: TRBV5-6
abundance: few
d_gene: TRBD2
j_gene: TRBJ2-2
CDR3aa: CASSPLAGNTGELFF
CDR3nt: TGTGCCAGCAGCCCCCTAGCGGGAAACACCGGGGAGCTGTTTTTT

v_gene: TRBV7-8
abundance: -
d_gene: -
j_gene: TRBJ2-3
CDR3aa: CASSLLPRTQYF
CDR3nt: TGTGCCAGCAGCTTACTCCCGCGTACGCAGTATTTT

v_gene: TRBV20-1
abundance: -
d_gene: -
j_gene: TRBJ2-3
CDR3aa: CSGNFGSADTQYF
CDR3nt: TGCAGTGGGAATTTTGGCAGCGCAGATACGCAGTATTTT